The present T cell receptor beta chain was sequenced within a study of CD8+ T cells in alopecia areata. General observations from the study: Scalp samples also yield sequences from resident alphabeta T cells of normal skin.

RNA was extracted and reverse transcribed into cDNA as the sequencing template. Clones were sequenced by immunoSEQ multiplex PCR, and TCRdb holds only the in-frame ones, with some missing. The sample has approximately 180,000 clones, about 72% seen once. This clone was detected a few times. Antigen specificity is unknown. Trimming cost V 2 bases and J 9 bases; bases outside gene matches: 7. The CDR3 has 15 residues. The germline gives CDR1 MGHDK, CDR2 SYGVNS. This clonotype was obtained from a human donor with alopecia areata. This chain links TRBV25-1 with TRBJ1-6; 7 nucleotides match TRBD1. The sample here was CD8+ T cells sorted from blood, taken at week 0. The CDR3 sequence: CASSEARGTVSPLHF. The CDR3 region has the DNA TGTGCCAGCAGTGAAGCCAGGGGGACAGTTTCACCCCTCCACTTT. Drawing the rest from reference TRBV25-1 and TRBJ1-6, the complete variable domain is EADIYQTPRYLVIGTGKKITLECSQTMGHDKMYWYQQDPGMELHLIHYSYGVNSTEKGDLSSESTVSRIRTEHFPLTLESARPSHTSQYLCASSEARGTVSPLHFGNGTRLTVT.